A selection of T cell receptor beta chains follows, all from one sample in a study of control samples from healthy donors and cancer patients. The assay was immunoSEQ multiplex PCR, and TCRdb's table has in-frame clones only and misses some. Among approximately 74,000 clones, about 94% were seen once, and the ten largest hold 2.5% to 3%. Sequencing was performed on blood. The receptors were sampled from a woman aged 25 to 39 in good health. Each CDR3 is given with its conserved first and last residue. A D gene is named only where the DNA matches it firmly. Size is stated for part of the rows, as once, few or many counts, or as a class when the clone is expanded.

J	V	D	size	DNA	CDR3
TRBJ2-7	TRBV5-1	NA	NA	TGCGCCAGCTTTCCTGGGGACACAGCCTACGAGCAGTACTTC	CASFPGDTAYEQYF
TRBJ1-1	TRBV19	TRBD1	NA	TGTGCCAGTAGTTCCTGGACAGGTCGGGCTGAAGCTTTCTTT	CASSSWTGRAEAFF
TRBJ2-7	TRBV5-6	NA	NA	TGTGCCAGCAGTTCCAGGGTGACATCCTACGAGCAGTACTTC	CASSSRVTSYEQYF
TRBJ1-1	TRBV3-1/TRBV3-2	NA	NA	TGTGCCAGCAGCCAAAGGGGTTTGTACACTGAAGCTTTCTTT	CASSQRGLYTEAFF
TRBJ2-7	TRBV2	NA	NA	TGTGCCAGCAGTGACACCGACTCCTACGAGCAGTACTTC	CASSDTDSYEQYF
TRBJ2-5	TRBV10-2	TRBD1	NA	TGCGCCAGCAGCCCGGACAGGCAAGAGACCCAGTACTTC	CASSPDRQETQYF
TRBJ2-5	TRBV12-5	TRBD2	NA	TGTGCTAGTGCCAAATCTAGCGGGGGTGTTGAGACCCAGTACTTC	CASAKSSGGVETQYF
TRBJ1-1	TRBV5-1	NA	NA	TGCGCCAGCAGCCCACTGGGAGGTCTGAACACTGAAGCTTTCTTT	CASSPLGGLNTEAFF
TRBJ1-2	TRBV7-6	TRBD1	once	TGTGCCAGCAGCTACTTGGACAGGGGCACTAACTATGGCTACACCTTC	CASSYLDRGTNYGYTF
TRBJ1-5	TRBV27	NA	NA	TGTGCCAGCAGTTTAACGGGCAATCAGCCCCAGCATTTT	CASSLTGNQPQHF
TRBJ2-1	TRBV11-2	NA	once	TGTGCCAGCAGCGGACCCAGGGAAAATGAGCAGTTCTTC	CASSGPRENEQFF
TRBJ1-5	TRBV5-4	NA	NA	TGTGCCAGCAGCTTCGGGGGCGCGTGGAATCAGCCCCAGCATTTT	CASSFGGAWNQPQHF
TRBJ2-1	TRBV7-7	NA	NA	TGTGCTAGCAGCTTACGGGAATCCTACAATGAGCAGTTCTTC	CASSLRESYNEQFF
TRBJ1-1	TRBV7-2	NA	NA	TGTGCCAGCAGCTTAGGAGCGTATCGGCTTACCGGGGGGGTAGCTTTCTTT	CASSLGAYRLTGGVAFF
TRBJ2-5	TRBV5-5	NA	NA	TGTGCCAGCAGCCCCTGGGTGGGGGTCGTAGAGACCCAGTACTTC	CASSPWVGVVETQYF